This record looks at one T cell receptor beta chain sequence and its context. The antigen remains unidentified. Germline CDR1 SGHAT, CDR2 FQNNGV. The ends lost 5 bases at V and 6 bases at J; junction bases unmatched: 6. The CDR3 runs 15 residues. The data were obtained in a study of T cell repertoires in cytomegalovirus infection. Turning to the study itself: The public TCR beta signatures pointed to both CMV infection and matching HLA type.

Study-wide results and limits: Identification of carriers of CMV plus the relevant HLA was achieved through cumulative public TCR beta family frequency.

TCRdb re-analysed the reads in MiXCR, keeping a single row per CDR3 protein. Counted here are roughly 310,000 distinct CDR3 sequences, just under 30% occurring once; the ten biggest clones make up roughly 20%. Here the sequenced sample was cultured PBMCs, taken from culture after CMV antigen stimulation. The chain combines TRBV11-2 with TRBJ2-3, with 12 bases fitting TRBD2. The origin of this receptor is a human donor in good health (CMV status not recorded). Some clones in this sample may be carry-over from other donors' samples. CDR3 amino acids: CASSLAGGPGDTQYF. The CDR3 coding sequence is TGTGCCAGCAGCCTAGCGGGAGGGCCTGGTGATACGCAGTATTTT.